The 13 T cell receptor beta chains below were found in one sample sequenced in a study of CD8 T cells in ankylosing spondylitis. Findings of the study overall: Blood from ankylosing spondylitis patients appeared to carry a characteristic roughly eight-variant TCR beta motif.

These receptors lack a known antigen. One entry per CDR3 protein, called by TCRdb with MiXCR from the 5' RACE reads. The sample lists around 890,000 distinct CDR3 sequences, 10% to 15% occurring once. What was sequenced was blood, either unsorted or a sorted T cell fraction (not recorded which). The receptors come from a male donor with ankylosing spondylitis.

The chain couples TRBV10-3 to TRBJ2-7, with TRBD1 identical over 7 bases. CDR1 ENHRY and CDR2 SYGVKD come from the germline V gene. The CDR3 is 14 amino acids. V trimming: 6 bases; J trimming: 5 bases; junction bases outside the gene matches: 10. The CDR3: CAIRGGRDRDEQYF. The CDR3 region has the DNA TGTGCCATCAGAGGGGGTAGGGACAGAGACGAGCAGTACTTC.

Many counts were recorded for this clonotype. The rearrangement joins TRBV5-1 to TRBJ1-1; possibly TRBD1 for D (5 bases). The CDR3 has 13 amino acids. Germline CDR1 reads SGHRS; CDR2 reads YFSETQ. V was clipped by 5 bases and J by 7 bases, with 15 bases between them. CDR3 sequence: CASSRDARLEAFF. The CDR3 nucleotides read TGCGCCAGCAGTAGGGACGCCCGCCTTGAAGCTTTCTTT.

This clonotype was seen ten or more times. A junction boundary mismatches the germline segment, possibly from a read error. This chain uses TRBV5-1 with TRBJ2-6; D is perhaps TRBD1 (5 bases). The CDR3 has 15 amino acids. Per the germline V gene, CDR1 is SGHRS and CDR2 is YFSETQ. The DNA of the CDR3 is TGTGCCAGCAGTTCTGACAGCTCTGGGGCCAACGTCCTGACTTTC. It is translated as CASSSDSSGANVLTF.

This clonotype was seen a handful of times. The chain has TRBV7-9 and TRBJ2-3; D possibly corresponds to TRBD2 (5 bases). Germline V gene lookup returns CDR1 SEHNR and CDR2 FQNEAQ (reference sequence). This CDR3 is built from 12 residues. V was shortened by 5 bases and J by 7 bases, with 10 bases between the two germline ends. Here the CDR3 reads CASSPLGNTQYF. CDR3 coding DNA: TGTGCCAGCAGCCCACTAGGGAATACGCAGTATTTT.

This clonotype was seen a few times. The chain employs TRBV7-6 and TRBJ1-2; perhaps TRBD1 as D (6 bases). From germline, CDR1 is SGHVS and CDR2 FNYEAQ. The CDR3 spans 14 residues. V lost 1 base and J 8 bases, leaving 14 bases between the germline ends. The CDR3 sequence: CASSLGMGASGYTF. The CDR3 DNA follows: TGTGCCAGCAGCTTAGGAATGGGGGCGAGCGGCTACACCTTC.

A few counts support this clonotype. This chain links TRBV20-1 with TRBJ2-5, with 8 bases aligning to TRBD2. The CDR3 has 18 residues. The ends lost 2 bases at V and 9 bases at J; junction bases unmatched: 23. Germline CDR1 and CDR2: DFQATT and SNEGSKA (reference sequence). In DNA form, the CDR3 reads TGCAGTGCTAGACGCAGCGGGAGTGTAAGCGTCATTCCCAGGGCCCAGTACTTC. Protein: CSARRSGSVSVIPRAQYF.

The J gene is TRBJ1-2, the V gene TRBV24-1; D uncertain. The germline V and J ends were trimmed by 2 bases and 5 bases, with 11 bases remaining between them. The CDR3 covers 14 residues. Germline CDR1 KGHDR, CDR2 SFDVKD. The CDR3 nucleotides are TGTGCCACCAGTGATTCCACGTACCCTTATGGCTACACCTTC. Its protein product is CATSDSTYPYGYTF.

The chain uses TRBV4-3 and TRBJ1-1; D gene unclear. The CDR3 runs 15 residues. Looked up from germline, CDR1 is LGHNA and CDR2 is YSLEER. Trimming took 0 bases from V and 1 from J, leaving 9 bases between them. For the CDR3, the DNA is TGCGCCAGCAGCCAAGATCCTCCCGGGAACACTGAAGCTTTCTTT. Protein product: CASSQDPPGNTEAFF.

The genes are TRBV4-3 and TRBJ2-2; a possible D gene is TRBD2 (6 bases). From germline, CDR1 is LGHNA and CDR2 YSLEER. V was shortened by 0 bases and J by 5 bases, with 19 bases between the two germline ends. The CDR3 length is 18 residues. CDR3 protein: CASSQDLFGGIRTGELFF. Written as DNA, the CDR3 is TGCGCCAGCAGCCAAGATCTTTTTGGCGGGATAAGAACCGGGGAGCTGTTTTTT.

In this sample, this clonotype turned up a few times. CDR3 sequence (DNA): TGCAGTGCTAGTCAGAATAACTACGAGCAGTACTTC. This codes for CSASQNNYEQYF. The J gene is TRBJ2-7, the V gene TRBV20-1; D gene ambiguous. V lost 3 bases and J lost 3, with 9 bases in between. The CDR3 totals 12 residues. Germline CDR1 reads DFQATT; CDR2 reads SNEGSKA (reference sequence).

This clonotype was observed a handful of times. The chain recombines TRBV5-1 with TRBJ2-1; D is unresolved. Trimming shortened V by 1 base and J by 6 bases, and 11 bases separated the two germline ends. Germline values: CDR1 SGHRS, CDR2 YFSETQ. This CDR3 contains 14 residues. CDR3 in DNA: TGCGCCAGCAGCTTGACCCCCGGGCTCAATGAGCAGTTCTTC. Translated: CASSLTPGLNEQFF.

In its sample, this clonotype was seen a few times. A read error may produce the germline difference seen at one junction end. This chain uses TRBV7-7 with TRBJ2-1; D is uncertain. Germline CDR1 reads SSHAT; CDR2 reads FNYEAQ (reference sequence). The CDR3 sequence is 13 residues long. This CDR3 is CASSFRMYNEQFF. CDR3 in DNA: TGTGCTAGCAGCTTCCGGATGTACAATGAGCAGTTCTTC.

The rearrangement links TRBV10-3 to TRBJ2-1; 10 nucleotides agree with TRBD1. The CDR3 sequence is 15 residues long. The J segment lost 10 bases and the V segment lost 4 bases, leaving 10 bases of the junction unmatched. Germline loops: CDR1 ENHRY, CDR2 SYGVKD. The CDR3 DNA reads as TGTGCCATCAGTGCGTACGGACAGGGGGTCAGGGAGCAGTTCTTC. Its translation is CAISAYGQGVREQFF.